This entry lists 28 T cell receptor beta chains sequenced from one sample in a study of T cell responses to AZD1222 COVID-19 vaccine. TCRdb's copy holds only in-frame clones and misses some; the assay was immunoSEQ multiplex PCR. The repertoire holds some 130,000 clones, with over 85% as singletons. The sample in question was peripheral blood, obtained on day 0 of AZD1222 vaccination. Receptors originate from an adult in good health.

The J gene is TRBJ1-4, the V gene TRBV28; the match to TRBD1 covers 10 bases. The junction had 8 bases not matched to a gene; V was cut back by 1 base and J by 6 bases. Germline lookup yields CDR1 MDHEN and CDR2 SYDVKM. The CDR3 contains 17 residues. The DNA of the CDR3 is TGTGCCAGCAGTTTATTGGGGACAGGGGAGGTCTATGAAAAACTGTTTTTT. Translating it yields CASSLLGTGEVYEKLFF.

Here the CDR3 reads CASSLAGRGRQNTEAFF. CDR3 in DNA: TGTGCCAGCAGCTTAGCGGGAAGGGGACGCCAAAACACTGAAGCTTTCTTT. J is TRBJ1-1 and V is TRBV7-9; D is possibly TRBD1 (5 bases). The CDR3 sequence is 17 residues long. V was cut by 0 bases and J by 2 bases, with 16 bases left in between. CDR1 and CDR2 from the germline V gene are SEHNR and FQNEAQ (reference sequence).

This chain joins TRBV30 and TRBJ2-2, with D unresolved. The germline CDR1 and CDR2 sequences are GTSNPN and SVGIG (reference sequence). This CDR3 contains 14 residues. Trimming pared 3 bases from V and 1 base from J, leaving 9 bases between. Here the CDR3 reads CAWRNGLNTGELFF. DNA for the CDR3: TGTGCCTGGAGAAACGGTCTGAACACCGGGGAGCTGTTTTTT.

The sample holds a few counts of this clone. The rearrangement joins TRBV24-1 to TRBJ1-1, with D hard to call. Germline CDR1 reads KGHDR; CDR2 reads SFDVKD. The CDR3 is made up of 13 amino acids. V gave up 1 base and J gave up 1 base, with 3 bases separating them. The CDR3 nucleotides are TGTGCCACCAGTGATTTATGGAACACTGAAGCTTTCTTT. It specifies CATSDLWNTEAFF.

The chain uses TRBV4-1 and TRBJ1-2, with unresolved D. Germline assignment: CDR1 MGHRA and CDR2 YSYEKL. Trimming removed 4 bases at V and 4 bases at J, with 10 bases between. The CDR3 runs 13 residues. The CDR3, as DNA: TGCGCCAGCAGCCTGAGGGTGAGCTATGGCTACACCTTC. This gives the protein CASSLRVSYGYTF.

CDR3 coding DNA: TGTGCCAGCAGCTCCGGACAGGGGGCCACCATATATTTT. As protein: CASSSGQGATIYF. The V call is TRBV5-4, the J call TRBJ1-3; 11 bases align to TRBD1. Per germline, CDR1 SGHNT and CDR2 YYREEE (reference sequence). The CDR3 extends over 13 amino acids. V lost 3 bases, J lost 9 bases, and 2 bases stayed unmatched. The whole variable domain, filled in from reference TRBV5-4 and TRBJ1-3, reads ETGVTQSPTHLIKTRGQQVTLRCSSQSGHNTVSWYQQALGQGPQFIFQYYREEENGRGNFPPRFSGLQFPNYSSELNVNALELDDSALYLCASSSGQGATIYFGEGSWLTVV.

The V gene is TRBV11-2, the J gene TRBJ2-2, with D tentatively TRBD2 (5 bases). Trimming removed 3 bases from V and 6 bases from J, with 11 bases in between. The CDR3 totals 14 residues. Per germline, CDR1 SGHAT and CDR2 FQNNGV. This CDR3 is CASSFSGRAGELFF. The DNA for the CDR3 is TGTGCCAGCAGCTTTTCCGGGCGGGCCGGGGAGCTGTTTTTT.

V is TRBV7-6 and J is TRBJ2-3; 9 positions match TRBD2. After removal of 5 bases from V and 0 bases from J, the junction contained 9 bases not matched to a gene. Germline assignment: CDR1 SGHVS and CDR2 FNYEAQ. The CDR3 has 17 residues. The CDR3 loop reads CASSLDLAGNSTDTQYF. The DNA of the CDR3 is TGTGCCAGCAGCCTCGACCTAGCGGGAAATAGCACAGATACGCAGTATTTT.

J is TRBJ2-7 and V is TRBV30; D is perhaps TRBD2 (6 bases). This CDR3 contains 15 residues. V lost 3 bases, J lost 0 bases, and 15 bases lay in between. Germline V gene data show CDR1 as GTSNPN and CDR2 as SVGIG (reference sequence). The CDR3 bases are TGTGCCTGGAGCCTCCCGGGGGTAAGCTCCTACGAGCAGTACTTC. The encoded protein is CAWSLPGVSSYEQYF.

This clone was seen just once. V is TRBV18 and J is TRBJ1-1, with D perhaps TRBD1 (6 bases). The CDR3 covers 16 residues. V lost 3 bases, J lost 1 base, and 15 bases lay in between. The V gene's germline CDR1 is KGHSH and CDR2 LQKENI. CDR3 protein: CASSPLQQGANTEAFF. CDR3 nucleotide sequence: TGTGCCAGCTCACCCCTTCAACAGGGAGCGAACACTGAAGCTTTCTTT.

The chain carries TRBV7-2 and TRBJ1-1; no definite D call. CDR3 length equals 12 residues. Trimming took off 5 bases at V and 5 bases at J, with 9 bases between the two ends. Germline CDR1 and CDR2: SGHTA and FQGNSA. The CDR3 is CASSPRRTEAFF. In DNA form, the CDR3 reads TGTGCCAGCAGCCCCAGAAGGACTGAAGCTTTCTTT.

This CDR3 reads CASSLGLTGELFF. The CDR3 bases are TGTGCCAGCAGTTTAGGACTAACCGGGGAGCTGTTTTTT. The V and J genes are TRBV2 and TRBJ2-2; TRBD2 is a possible D gene (6 bases). Germline-derived CDR1 and CDR2 are SNHLY and FYNNEI. V was cut by 5 bases and J by 5 bases, with 9 bases left in between. The CDR3 loop spans 13 amino acids.

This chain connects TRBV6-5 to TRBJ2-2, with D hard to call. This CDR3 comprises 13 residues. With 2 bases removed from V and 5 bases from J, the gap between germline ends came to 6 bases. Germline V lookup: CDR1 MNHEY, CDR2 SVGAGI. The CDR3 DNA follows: TGTGCCAGCAGTTACGATGTAACCGGGGAGCTGTTTTTT. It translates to CASSYDVTGELFF.

In DNA, the CDR3 is TGTGCCTGGAATCGGGGATCTTACGAGCAGTACTTC. Residues: CAWNRGSYEQYF. The chain uses TRBV30 and TRBJ2-7; possibly TRBD2 for D (5 bases). Trimming took off 4 bases at V and 4 bases at J, with 11 bases between the two ends. CDR1 is GTSNPN, CDR2 SVGIG, per germline (reference sequence). This CDR3 is built from 12 residues.

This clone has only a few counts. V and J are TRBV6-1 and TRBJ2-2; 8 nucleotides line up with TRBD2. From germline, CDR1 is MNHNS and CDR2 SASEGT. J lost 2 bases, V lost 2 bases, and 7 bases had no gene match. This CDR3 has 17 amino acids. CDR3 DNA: TGTGCCAGCAGTGAAAGTAAGCTAGCGGGTAACACCGGGGAGCTGTTTTTT. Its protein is CASSESKLAGNTGELFF.

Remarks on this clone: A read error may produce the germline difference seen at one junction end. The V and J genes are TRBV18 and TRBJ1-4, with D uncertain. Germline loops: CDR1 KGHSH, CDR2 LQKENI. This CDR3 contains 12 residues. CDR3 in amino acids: CAISPDNEKLFF. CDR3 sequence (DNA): TGTGCCATCTCACCCGATAATGAAAAACTGTTTTTT.

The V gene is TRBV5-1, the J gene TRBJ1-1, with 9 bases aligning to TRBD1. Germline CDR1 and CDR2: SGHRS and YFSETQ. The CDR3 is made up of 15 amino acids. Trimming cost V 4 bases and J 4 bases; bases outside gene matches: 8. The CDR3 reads CASSKWDREGTEAFF. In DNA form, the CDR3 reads TGCGCCAGCAGCAAGTGGGACAGGGAGGGCACTGAAGCTTTCTTT.

Here the CDR3 reads CASSLTAASGNTIYF. CDR3 DNA sequence: TGTGCCAGCAGTTTAACAGCCGCCTCTGGAAACACCATATATTTT. The chain recombines TRBV6-5 with TRBJ1-3, with no clear D. V shed 4 bases and J shed 0 bases, with 10 bases lying between them. Germline V lookup: CDR1 MNHEY, CDR2 SVGAGI. This CDR3 contains 15 residues.

This CDR3 reads CASSFGDNQPQHF. CDR3 nucleotides: TGTGCCAGTAGTTTCGGGGACAATCAGCCCCAGCATTTT. The chain carries TRBV19 and TRBJ1-5; no firm D call. The CDR3 is 13 amino acids. Germline-derived CDR1 and CDR2 are LNHDA and SQIVND (reference sequence). V was cut by 5 bases and J by 3 bases, with 8 bases left in between.

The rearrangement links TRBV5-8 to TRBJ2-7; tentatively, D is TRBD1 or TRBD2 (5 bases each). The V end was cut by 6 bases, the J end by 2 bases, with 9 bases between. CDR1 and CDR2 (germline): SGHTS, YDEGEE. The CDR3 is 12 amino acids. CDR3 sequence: CASMPGPYEQYF. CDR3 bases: TGTGCCAGCATGCCGGGACCCTACGAGCAGTACTTC.

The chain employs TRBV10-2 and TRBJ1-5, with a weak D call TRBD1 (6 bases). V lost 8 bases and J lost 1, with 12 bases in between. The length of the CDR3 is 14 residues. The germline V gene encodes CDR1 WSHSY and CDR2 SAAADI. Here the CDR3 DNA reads TGCGCCAGCTCTACAGGGATCAGCAATCAGCCCCAGCATTTT. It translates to CASSTGISNQPQHF.

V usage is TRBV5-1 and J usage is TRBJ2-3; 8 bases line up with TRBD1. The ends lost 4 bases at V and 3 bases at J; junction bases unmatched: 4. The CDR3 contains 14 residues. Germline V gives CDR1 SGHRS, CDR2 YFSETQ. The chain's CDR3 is CASSTTGVTDTQYF. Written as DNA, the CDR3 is TGCGCCAGCAGCACGACAGGGGTGACAGATACGCAGTATTTT.

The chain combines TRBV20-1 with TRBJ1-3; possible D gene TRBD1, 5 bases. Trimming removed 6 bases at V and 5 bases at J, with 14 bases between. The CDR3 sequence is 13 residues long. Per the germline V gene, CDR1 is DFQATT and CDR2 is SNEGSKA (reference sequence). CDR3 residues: CSASGQGRNTIYF. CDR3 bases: TGCAGTGCCAGTGGGCAGGGTAGAAACACCATATATTTT.

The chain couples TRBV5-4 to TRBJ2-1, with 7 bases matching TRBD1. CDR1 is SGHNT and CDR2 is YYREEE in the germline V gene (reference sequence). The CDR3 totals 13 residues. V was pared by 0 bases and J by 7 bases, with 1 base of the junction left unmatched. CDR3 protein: CASSLVQGNEQFF. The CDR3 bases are TGTGCCAGCAGCTTGGTACAGGGGAATGAGCAGTTCTTC.

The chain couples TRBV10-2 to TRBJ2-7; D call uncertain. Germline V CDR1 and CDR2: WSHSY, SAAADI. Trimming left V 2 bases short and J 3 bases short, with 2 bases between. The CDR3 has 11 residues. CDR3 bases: TGCGCCAGCAGTGAGGTCTACGAGCAGTACTTC. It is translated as CASSEVYEQYF.

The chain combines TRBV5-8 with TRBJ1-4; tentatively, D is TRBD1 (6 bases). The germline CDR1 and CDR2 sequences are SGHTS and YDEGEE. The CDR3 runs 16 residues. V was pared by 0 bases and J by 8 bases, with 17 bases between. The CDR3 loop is CASSLGRGGYSEKLFF. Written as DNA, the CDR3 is TGTGCCAGCAGCTTGGGCCGAGGGGGATATTCGGAAAAACTGTTTTTT.

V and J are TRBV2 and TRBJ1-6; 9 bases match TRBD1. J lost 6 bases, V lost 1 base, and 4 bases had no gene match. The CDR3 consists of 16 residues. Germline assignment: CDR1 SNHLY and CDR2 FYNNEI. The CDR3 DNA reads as TGTGCCAGCAGTGAAGTATTGACAGGGGGTAATTCACCCCTCCACTTT. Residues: CASSEVLTGGNSPLHF.

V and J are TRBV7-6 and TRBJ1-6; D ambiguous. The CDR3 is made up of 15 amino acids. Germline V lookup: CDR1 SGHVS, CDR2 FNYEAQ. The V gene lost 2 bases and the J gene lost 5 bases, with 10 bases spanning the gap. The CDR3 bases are TGTGCCAGCAGCTTAAGTCATGGGGATAATTCACCCCTCCACTTT. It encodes CASSLSHGDNSPLHF.